The 14 T cell receptor beta chains listed next were all sequenced from one sample in a study of persistence of HIV-infected CD4 T cells. These receptors are not linked to any known antigen. The stimulus was lysate of CMV-infected fibroblasts, around 10 ug/mL. CD40L-negative CD69-negative CD45RO-high memory CD4+ T cells were sorted as populations depleted of antigen-responding cells. The libraries were made with immunoSEQ version 4 in survey mode. Measured with immunoSEQ multiplex PCR; TCRdb has only the in-frame clones, and not every one. The sample yields around 35,000 clones, more than 70% seen once. This sample comprised CD4+ T cells sorted from PBMCs after approximately 19-hour stimulation, obtained from a patient who received antiretroviral therapy. These receptors came from an adult man with HIV who was CMV-seropositive.

The V call is TRBV14, the J call TRBJ1-2; perhaps TRBD1 as D (5 bases). The CDR3 extends over 12 amino acids. With 1 base removed from V and 6 bases from J, the gap between germline ends came to 6 bases. Germline-derived CDR1 and CDR2 are SGHDN and FVKESK. Here the CDR3 DNA reads TGTGCCAGCAGCCAAGTCAGGGATGGCTACACCTTC. Protein product: CASSQVRDGYTF.

The chain recombines TRBV5-1 with TRBJ2-5, with no clear D. V was pared by 0 bases and J by 2 bases, with 14 bases between. CDR1 is SGHRS, CDR2 YFSETQ, per germline. CDR3 length equals 16 residues. CDR3 DNA sequence: TGCGCCAGCAGCTTGGAGGAGCTTGGCGGACAAGAGACCCAGTACTTC. Residues: CASSLEELGGQETQYF.

V and J are TRBV15 and TRBJ1-4; possible D gene TRBD1, 5 bases. CDR3 length equals 15 residues. Trimming shortened V by 1 base and J by 5 bases, and 11 bases separated the two germline ends. Germline V CDR1 and CDR2: LNHNV, YYDKDF (reference sequence). The CDR3 loop reads CATSRAGLTNEKLFF. Here the CDR3 DNA reads TGTGCCACCAGCAGAGCGGGACTCACAAATGAAAAACTGTTTTTT.

The chain recombines TRBV19 with TRBJ1-5; D remains unclear. V lost 7 bases to trimming and J lost 1 base, with 17 bases between them. This CDR3 contains 16 residues. The germline gives CDR1 LNHDA, CDR2 SQIVND (reference sequence). The CDR3 sequence is CASTPGYGVSNQPQHF. The CDR3 DNA reads as TGTGCCAGTACCCCGGGCTACGGTGTAAGCAATCAGCCCCAGCATTTT.

In its sample, this clone was seen a few times. V is TRBV5-4 and J is TRBJ1-2; possible D gene TRBD1, 6 bases. This CDR3 has 14 residues. V was pared by 0 bases and J by 3 bases, with 9 bases between. The germline V gene encodes CDR1 SGHNT and CDR2 YYREEE (reference sequence). CDR3 sequence: CASSLGGADYGYTF. In DNA, the CDR3 is TGTGCCAGCAGCTTGGGGGGGGCAGACTATGGCTACACCTTC. The full variable domain, rest sourced from reference TRBV5-4 and TRBJ1-2, is ETGVTQSPTHLIKTRGQQVTLRCSSQSGHNTVSWYQQALGQGPQFIFQYYREEENGRGNFPPRFSGLQFPNYSSELNVNALELDDSALYLCASSLGGADYGYTFGSGTRLTVV.

This clone is a singleton in its sample. The chain couples TRBV11-3 to TRBJ1-1; weak D call: TRBD1 (6 bases). Trimming cost V 2 bases and J 5 bases, with 9 bases left between them. This CDR3 is 13 amino acids long. In germline, CDR1 is SGHNT, CDR2 YENEEA. The CDR3 protein is CASSLMQGTEAFF. The CDR3 DNA is TGTGCCAGCAGCTTAATGCAGGGGACTGAAGCTTTCTTT.

The chain uses TRBV24-1 and TRBJ2-2; 7 bases fit TRBD1. The CDR3 contains 14 residues. Germline V gives CDR1 KGHDR, CDR2 SFDVKD. J was trimmed by 5 bases and V by 6 bases; bases with no gene match: 5. Written as DNA, the CDR3 is TGTGCCACCAGTCCTCGGGACAGAACCGGGGAGCTGTTTTTT. This encodes CATSPRDRTGELFF.

The chain recombines TRBV7-2 with TRBJ1-4, with D uncertain. CDR3 length: 14 amino acids. Germline V CDR1 and CDR2: SGHTA, FQGNSA. Deletions cut 1 base from V and 7 bases from J, with 10 bases between. The CDR3 reads CASSLDTGIEKLFF. The CDR3 DNA follows: TGTGCCAGCAGCTTAGATACGGGGATTGAAAAACTGTTTTTT.

The J gene is TRBJ1-6, the V gene TRBV6-9, with D possibly being TRBD1 (5 bases). CDR1 is MNHGY and CDR2 is SVAAGI in the germline V gene. The CDR3 consists of 15 residues. V lost 2 bases to trimming and J lost 7 bases, with 12 bases between them. The CDR3 DNA follows: TGTGCCAGCAGTTATGATGGGGGACGGAATTCACCCCTCCACTTT. It codes for CASSYDGGRNSPLHF.

There are a few counts of this clone. The rearrangement links TRBV7-9 to TRBJ1-5, with D tentatively TRBD1 (5 bases). Looked up from germline, CDR1 is SEHNR and CDR2 is FQNEAQ (reference sequence). V was cut by 5 bases and J by 0 bases, with 14 bases left in between. There are 16 residues in the CDR3. In DNA, the CDR3 is TGTGCCAGCAGCCAAGCGGGGGGTTATAGCAATCAGCCCCAGCATTTT. Translating it yields CASSQAGGYSNQPQHF.

The chain carries TRBV6-5 and TRBJ2-7; TRBD1 is a possible D gene (7 bases). V dropped 9 bases and J dropped 0 bases, with 12 bases sitting between them. This CDR3 is built from 13 residues. CDR1 and CDR2 from the germline V gene are MNHEY and SVGAGI. The CDR3 is CASRGTVSYEQYF. The CDR3 DNA sequence: TGTGCCAGTCGGGGGACAGTCTCCTACGAGCAGTACTTC.

Concerning this clone itself: A read error may explain this, as a much larger clone is one base away. V and J are TRBV6-5 and TRBJ1-5; D is perhaps TRBD1 (6 bases). The CDR3 extends over 14 amino acids. Trimming left V 5 bases short and J 6 bases short, with 14 bases between. Germline CDR1 is MNHEY and CDR2 is SVGAGI. Here the CDR3 DNA reads TGTGCCAGCAGTCATACAGGGAAGGGTCAGCCCCAGCATTTT. It specifies CASSHTGKGQPQHF.

The rearrangement joins TRBV18 to TRBJ2-2; the D gene is possibly TRBD1 (5 bases). Deletions cut 2 bases from V and 0 bases from J, with 16 bases between. CDR1 and CDR2 from the germline V gene are KGHSH and LQKENI. This CDR3 has 18 residues. CDR3 bases: TGTGCCAGCTCACCAAATAAAGCAGGGTCCTCGAACACCGGGGAGCTGTTTTTT. Translated: CASSPNKAGSSNTGELFF.

The chain recombines TRBV7-9 with TRBJ1-4; D is perhaps TRBD1 (5 bases). The V end lost 1 base, the J end lost 6 bases, and 9 bases lay between the germline ends. Germline V gene lookup returns CDR1 SEHNR and CDR2 FQNEAQ (reference sequence). The CDR3 contains 14 residues. The CDR3 coding sequence is TGTGCCAGCAGCTTAGGGGGGTTGCATGAAAAACTGTTTTTT. Translation: CASSLGGLHEKLFF.